This note documents a single T cell receptor beta chain sequence. Data came from immunoSEQ multiplex PCR; TCRdb stores just in-frame clones and leaves some out. This repertoire shows 5,000 to 6,500 clones, approximately 34% found once; its top ten account for about an eighth. The sample belongs to a study of CXCR4 blockade with PD-1 therapy in pancreatic cancer. The CDR3 spans 12 residues. CDR1 and CDR2 (germline): MDHEN, SYDVKM. V lost 10 bases and J lost 4, with 12 bases in between. The genes are TRBV28 and TRBJ2-3, with D perhaps matching TRBD1 (6 bases). The clonotype originates from a human donor with pancreatic ductal adenocarcinoma. Material: tumor tissue. CDR3 DNA sequence: TGTGCCAACTTTGGGGGCTCAGATACGCAGTATTTT. It specifies CANFGGSDTQYF.